Listed here are 8 T cell receptor beta chains from one sample, sequenced in a study of T cell repertoires in cytomegalovirus infection. MiXCR was run by TCRdb on the reads, yielding one entry per CDR3 protein. The sample lists about 250,000 distinct CDR3 sequences, 10% to 15% occurring once. The sequenced sample was PBMCs. The receptors come from a human donor in good health (CMV status not recorded). Some clones in this sample may be carry-over from other donors' samples.

This chain uses TRBV7-2 with TRBJ1-2; 9 positions agree with TRBD1. The CDR3 has 14 residues. Losses at the gene ends were 3 bases for V and 6 bases for J; bases not matched to a gene: 5. Germline V gene sequence: CDR1 SGHTA, CDR2 FQGNSA. The CDR3 DNA follows: TGTGCCAGCAGCTTCCAGGGGACAGGGAATGGCTACACCTTC. Encoded protein: CASSFQGTGNGYTF.

This clonotype was seen a handful of times. V gene TRBV7-9 combines with J gene TRBJ2-7, with 10 bases matching TRBD2. This CDR3 has 15 amino acids. The germline V gene has CDR1 SEHNR and CDR2 FQNEAQ (reference sequence). The trim removed 2 bases at V and 5 bases at J, leaving 6 bases unmatched. The CDR3 is CASSLLAGGPHEQYF. In DNA, the CDR3 is TGTGCCAGCAGCTTATTAGCGGGAGGCCCACACGAGCAGTACTTC. Combining the CDR3 with reference TRBV7-9 and TRBJ2-7 gives the whole variable domain DTGVSQNPRHKITKRGQNVTFRCDPISEHNRLYWYRQTLGQGPEFLTYFQNEAQLEKSRLLSDRFSAERPKGSFSTLEIQRTEQGDSAMYLCASSLLAGGPHEQYFGPGTRLTVT.

Details on this clonotype: A junction boundary mismatches the germline segment, possibly from a read error. V usage is TRBV6-2 or TRBV6-3 and J usage is TRBJ2-7; 15 bases line up with TRBD2. From germline, CDR1 is MNHEY and CDR2 SVGEGT. The CDR3 is 14 residues long. The CDR3 is CASSWTGLAGGINF. CDR3 coding DNA: TGTGCCAGCAGCTGGACGGGACTAGCGGGAGGAATCAACTTC.

This clonotype was seen only a few times. For the CDR3, the DNA is TGTGCCAGCAGCGGACTTCTACGGCCACCTGAAGCTTTCTTT. Its translation is CASSGLLRPPEAFF. The chain links TRBV9 to TRBJ1-1; D unclear. The V end lost 3 bases, the J end lost 6 bases, and 15 bases lay between the germline ends. Germline values: CDR1 SGDLS, CDR2 YYNGEE. The CDR3 extends over 14 amino acids.

On this clonotype: This sequence may be a read error, since a much larger clone differs from it by one base. The chain has TRBV5-5 and TRBJ2-1; no definite D call. The CDR3 loop spans 13 amino acids. CDR1 SGHKS and CDR2 YYEKEE come from the germline V gene (reference sequence). The CDR3 nucleotides are TGTGCCAGCAGCAGGCCCCCCTGGAATGAGCAGGTCTTC. Translation: CASSRPPWNEQVF.

Many counts were recorded for this clonotype. The DNA of the CDR3 is TGCGCCAGCAGCACAGGAAAGGGACAGGGAGAAAACATTCAGTACTTC. This gives the protein CASSTGKGQGENIQYF. The V gene is TRBV5-1, the J gene TRBJ2-4; 9 nucleotides match TRBD1. Trimming removed 4 bases from V and 5 bases from J; junction bases left unmatched: 10. Per the germline V gene, CDR1 is SGHRS and CDR2 is YFSETQ. The length of the CDR3 is 16 residues.

This clonotype was counted many times. V gene TRBV7-9 combines with J gene TRBJ1-2, with 7 bases that match TRBD1. From germline, CDR1 is SEHNR and CDR2 FQNEAQ (reference sequence). V was pared by 5 bases and J by 6 bases, with 6 bases of the junction left unmatched. This CDR3 contains 13 residues. The CDR3 sequence: CASSQDRVDGYTF. The CDR3 region has the DNA TGTGCCAGCAGCCAAGACAGGGTTGATGGCTACACCTTC.

This clonotype was seen a few times. The chain is built from TRBV4-3 and TRBJ2-2, with 11 bases aligning to TRBD1. Germline CDR1 is LGHNA and CDR2 is YSLEER. CDR3 length: 16 residues. The ends lost 7 bases at V and 5 bases at J; junction bases unmatched: 9. CDR3 DNA sequence: TGCGCCAGCACGGCGGAAGGGACAGGGGGTACCGGGGAGCTGTTTTTT. It yields the protein CASTAEGTGGTGELFF.